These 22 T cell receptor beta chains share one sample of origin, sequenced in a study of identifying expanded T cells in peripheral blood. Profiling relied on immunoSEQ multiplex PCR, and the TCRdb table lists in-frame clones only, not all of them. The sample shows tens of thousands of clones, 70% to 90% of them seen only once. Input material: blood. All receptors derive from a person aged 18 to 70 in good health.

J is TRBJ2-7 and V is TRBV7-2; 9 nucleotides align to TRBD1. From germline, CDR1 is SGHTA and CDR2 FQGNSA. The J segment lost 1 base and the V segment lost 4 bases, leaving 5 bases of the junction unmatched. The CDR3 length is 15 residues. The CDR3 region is CASSWTGTGSYEQYF. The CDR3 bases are TGTGCCAGCAGCTGGACCGGGACAGGGTCCTACGAGCAGTACTTC.

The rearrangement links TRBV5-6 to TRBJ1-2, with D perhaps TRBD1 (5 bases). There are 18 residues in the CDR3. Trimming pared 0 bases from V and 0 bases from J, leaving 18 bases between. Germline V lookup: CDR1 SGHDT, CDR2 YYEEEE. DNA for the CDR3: TGTGCCAGCAGCTTGGTAGGGGTAGGGCGACAAGCTAACTATGGCTACACCTTC. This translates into CASSLVGVGRQANYGYTF.

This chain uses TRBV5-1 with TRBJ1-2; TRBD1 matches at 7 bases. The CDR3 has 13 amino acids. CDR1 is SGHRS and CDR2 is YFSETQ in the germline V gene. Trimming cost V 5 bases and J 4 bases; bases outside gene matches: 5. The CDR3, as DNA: TGCGCCAGCAGTCCCCAGGGGGGCTATGGCTACACCTTC. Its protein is CASSPQGGYGYTF.

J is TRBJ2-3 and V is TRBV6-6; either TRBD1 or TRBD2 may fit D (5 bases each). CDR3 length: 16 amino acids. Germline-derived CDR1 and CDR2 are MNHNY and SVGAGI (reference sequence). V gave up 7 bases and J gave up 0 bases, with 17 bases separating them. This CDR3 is CASTPGAYGSTDTQYF. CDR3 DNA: TGTGCCAGCACCCCCGGGGCTTACGGGAGCACAGATACGCAGTATTTT.

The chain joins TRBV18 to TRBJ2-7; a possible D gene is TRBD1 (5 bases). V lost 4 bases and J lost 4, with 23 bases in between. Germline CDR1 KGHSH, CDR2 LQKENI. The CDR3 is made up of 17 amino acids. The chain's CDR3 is CASSQNKGAGFGYEQYF. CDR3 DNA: TGTGCCAGCTCACAGAACAAAGGGGCCGGGTTCGGGTACGAGCAGTACTTC.

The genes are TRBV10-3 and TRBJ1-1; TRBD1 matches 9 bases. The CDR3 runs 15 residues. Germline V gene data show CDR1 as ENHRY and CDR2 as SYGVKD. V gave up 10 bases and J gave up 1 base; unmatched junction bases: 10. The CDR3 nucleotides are TGTGCCAGCTCCGGTGGGACAGGGAAGAACACTGAAGCTTTCTTT. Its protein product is CASSGGTGKNTEAFF.

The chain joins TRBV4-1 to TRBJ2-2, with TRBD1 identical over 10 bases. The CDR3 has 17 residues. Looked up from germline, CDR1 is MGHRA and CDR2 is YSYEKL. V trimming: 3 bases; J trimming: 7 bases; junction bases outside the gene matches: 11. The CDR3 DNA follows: TGCGCCAGCAGCCACTATCCCGCCGGGACAGGGGTCGGGGAGCTGTTTTTT. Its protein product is CASSHYPAGTGVGELFF.

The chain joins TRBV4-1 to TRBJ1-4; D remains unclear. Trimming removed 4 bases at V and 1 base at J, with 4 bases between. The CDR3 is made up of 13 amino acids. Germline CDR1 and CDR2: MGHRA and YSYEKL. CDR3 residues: CASSRETNEKLFF. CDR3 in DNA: TGCGCCAGCAGCCGGGAAACTAATGAAAAACTGTTTTTT.

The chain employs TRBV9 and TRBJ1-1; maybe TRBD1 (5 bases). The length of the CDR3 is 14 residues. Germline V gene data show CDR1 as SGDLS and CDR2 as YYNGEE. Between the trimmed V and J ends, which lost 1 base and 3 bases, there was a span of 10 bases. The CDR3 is CASSVSGRDTEAFF. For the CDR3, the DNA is TGTGCCAGCAGCGTATCAGGGAGGGACACTGAAGCTTTCTTT. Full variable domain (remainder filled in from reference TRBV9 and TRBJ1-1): DSGVTQTPKHLITATGQRVTLRCSPRSGDLSVYWYQQSLDQGLQFLIQYYNGEERAKGNILERFSAQQFPDLHSELNLSSLELGDSALYFCASSVSGRDTEAFFGQGTRLTVV.

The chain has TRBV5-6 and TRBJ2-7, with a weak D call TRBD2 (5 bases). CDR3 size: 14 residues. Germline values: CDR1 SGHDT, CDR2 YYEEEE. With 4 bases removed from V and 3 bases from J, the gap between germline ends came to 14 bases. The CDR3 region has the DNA TGTGCCAGCAGCCCCCAATCCCGGGACTACGAGCAGTACTTC. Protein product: CASSPQSRDYEQYF.

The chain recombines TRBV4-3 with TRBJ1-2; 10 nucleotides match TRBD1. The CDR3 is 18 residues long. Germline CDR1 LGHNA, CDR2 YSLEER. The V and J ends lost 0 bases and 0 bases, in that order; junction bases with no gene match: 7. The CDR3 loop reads CASSQDQTGGLANYGYTF. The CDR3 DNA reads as TGCGCCAGCAGCCAAGATCAGACAGGGGGCCTTGCTAACTATGGCTACACCTTC.

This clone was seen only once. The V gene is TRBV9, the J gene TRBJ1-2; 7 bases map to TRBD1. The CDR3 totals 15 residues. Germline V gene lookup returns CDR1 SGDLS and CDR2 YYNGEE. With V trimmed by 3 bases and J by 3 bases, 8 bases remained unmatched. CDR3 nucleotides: TGTGCCAGCAGCGCCATAGACAGGGTGGACTATGGCTACACCTTC. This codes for CASSAIDRVDYGYTF.

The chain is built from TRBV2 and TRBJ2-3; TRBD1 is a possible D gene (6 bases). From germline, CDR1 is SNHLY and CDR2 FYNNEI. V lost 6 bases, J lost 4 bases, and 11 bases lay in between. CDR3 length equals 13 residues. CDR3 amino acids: CASSADSSDTQYF. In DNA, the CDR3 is TGTGCCAGCAGCGCGGACAGCTCAGATACGCAGTATTTT.

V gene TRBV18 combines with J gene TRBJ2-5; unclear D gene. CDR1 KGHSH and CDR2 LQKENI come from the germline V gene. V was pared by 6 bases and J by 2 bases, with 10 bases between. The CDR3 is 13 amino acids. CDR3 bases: TGTGCCAGCTCCCTGAACAGACAAGAGACCCAGTACTTC. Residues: CASSLNRQETQYF.

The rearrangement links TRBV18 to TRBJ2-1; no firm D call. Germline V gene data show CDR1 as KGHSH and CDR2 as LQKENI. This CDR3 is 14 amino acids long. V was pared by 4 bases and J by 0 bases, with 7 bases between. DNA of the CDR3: TGTGCCAGCTCACAGGATATCTCCTACAATGAGCAGTTCTTC. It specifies CASSQDISYNEQFF.

CDR3 sequence: CASSPPSDVGELFF. As DNA, the CDR3 is TGTGCCAGCTCACCACCCTCCGACGTCGGGGAGCTGTTTTTT. The J gene is TRBJ2-2, the V gene TRBV18; the D is unclear. Germline CDR1 and CDR2: KGHSH and LQKENI. CDR3 size: 14 residues. Trimming cost V 0 bases and J 7 bases, with 9 bases left between them.

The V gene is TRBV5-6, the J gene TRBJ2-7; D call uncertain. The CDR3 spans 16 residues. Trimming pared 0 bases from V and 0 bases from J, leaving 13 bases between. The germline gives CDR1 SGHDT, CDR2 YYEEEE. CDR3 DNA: TGTGCCAGCAGCTTGGCCCTGGGTGAGATCTCCTACGAGCAGTACTTC. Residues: CASSLALGEISYEQYF.

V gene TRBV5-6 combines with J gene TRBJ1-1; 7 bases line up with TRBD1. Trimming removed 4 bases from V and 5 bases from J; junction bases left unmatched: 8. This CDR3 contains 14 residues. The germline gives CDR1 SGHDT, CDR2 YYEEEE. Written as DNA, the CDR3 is TGTGCCAGCAGCGTATCAGGGGGAAGGACTGAAGCTTTCTTT. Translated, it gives CASSVSGGRTEAFF. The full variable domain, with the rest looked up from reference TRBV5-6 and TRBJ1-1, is DAGVTQSPTHLIKTRGQQVTLRCSPKSGHDTVSWYQQALGQGPQFIFQYYEEEERQRGNFPDRFSGHQFPNYSSELNVNALLLGDSALYLCASSVSGGRTEAFFGQGTRLTVV.

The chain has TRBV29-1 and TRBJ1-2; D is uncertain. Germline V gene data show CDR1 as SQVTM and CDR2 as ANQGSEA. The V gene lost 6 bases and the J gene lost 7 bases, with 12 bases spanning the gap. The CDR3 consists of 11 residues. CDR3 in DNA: TGCAGCGTAGGAGGGTTTGGTGGCTACACCTTC. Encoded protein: CSVGGFGGYTF.

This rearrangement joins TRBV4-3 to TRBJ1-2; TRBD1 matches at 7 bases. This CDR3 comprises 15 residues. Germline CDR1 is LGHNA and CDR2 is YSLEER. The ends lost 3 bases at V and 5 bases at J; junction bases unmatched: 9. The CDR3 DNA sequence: TGCGCCAGCAGCCACTCCCGGGACAGACCTTATGGCTACACCTTC. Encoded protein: CASSHSRDRPYGYTF.

The CDR3 loop is CSVEERVSETQYF. The CDR3 nucleotides read TGCAGCGTTGAAGAAAGGGTGAGCGAGACCCAGTACTTC. J is TRBJ2-5 and V is TRBV29-1; D is unresolved. The V gene lost 0 bases and the J gene lost 5 bases, with 10 bases spanning the gap. The CDR3 is 13 residues long. Germline CDR1 is SQVTM and CDR2 is ANQGSEA.

For the CDR3, the DNA is TGTGCCAGCAGCCGACTGGGCCAAGACGGGAAGACTGAAGCTTTCTTT. As protein: CASSRLGQDGKTEAFF. This rearrangement joins TRBV11-3 to TRBJ1-1; D is undetermined. The CDR3 runs to 16 residues. CDR1 is SGHNT, CDR2 YENEEA, per germline. Trimming pared 5 bases from V and 5 bases from J, leaving 21 bases between.